The source of this T cell receptor beta chain is a study of vaccination and CD4 T cells after COVID-19. The Oncomine TCR Beta short-read assay sequenced DNA from cultured CD4+ T cells. TCRdb ran MiXCR on the PCR reads and lists one entry per CDR3 protein. Here the sample spans some 4,300 distinct CDR3 sequences, 21% being singletons. This clonotype was seen a few times. What it binds is not known. Germline V gene sequence: CDR1 SGHTA, CDR2 FQGNSA. This CDR3 has 14 amino acids. Trimming removed 3 bases from V and 4 bases from J, with 9 bases in between. Regarding treatment: roughly 11-day PBMC culture with coronavirus spike peptide pools or control peptides (ViraFEST assay).

The receptor was derived from a human donor who had recovered from COVID-19. J is TRBJ1-4 and V is TRBV7-2; D remains ambiguous. What was sequenced was CD4+ T cells from blood, cultured in vitro. CDR3 coding DNA: TGTGCCAGCAGCTTTAGAAAGGGTAATGAAAAACTGTTTTTT. Translating it yields CASSFRKGNEKLFF.